Listed here are 19 T cell receptor beta chains from one sample, sequenced in a study of T cell changes during pregnancy in multiple sclerosis. Clones were sequenced by immunoSEQ multiplex PCR, and TCRdb holds only the in-frame ones, with some missing. Of some 71,000 clones listed, about 92% are singletons. Material: peripheral blood, obtained after pregnancy. These receptors were taken from a female donor with multiple sclerosis, enrolled in a pregnancy study.

This chain uses TRBV6-1 with TRBJ1-2; D ambiguous. V was cut by 10 bases and J by 1 base, with 13 bases left in between. The CDR3 extends over 13 amino acids. CDR1 and CDR2 from the germline V gene are MNHNS and SASEGT. The CDR3 region is CATHPTINYGYTF. In DNA form, the CDR3 reads TGTGCCACCCACCCGACTATTAACTATGGCTACACCTTC.

The genes are TRBV18 and TRBJ2-7; 7 bases are shared with TRBD1. The V gene's germline CDR1 is KGHSH and CDR2 LQKENI. The V and J ends lost 3 bases and 5 bases, in that order; junction bases with no gene match: 10. The CDR3 sequence is 15 residues long. The CDR3 coding sequence is TGTGCCAGCTCACCCCCCGGGACAGTTCCCAACGAGCAGTACTTC. The encoded protein is CASSPPGTVPNEQYF. The variable domain in full, completed from reference TRBV18 and TRBJ2-7, reads NAGVMQNPRHLVRRRGQEARLRCSPMKGHSHVYWYRQLPEEGLKFMVYLQKENIIDESGMPKERFSAEFPKEGPSILRIQQVVRGDSAAYFCASSPPGTVPNEQYFGPGTRLTVT.

Only one count was recorded for this clone. The V gene is TRBV2, the J gene TRBJ1-2, with D unclear. The CDR3 spans 16 residues. Germline-derived CDR1 and CDR2 are SNHLY and FYNNEI. Trimming took off 1 base at V and 1 base at J, with 13 bases between the two ends. CDR3 residues: CASSEGQAFLNYGYTF. CDR3 nucleotide sequence: TGTGCCAGCAGTGAAGGCCAAGCCTTTCTTAACTATGGCTACACCTTC.

The rearrangement joins TRBV5-1 to TRBJ2-7; D may be TRBD1 (6 bases). In germline, CDR1 is SGHRS, CDR2 YFSETQ. The V end was cut by 6 bases, the J end by 3 bases, with 13 bases between. The CDR3 spans 13 residues. CDR3 residues: CASNDNRVYEQYF. The CDR3 nucleotides read TGCGCCAGCAATGACAACAGGGTCTACGAGCAGTACTTC.

The CDR3 DNA reads TGTGCCAGCAGCTTGAACAGGGCGCCTGAAGCTTTCTTT. It specifies CASSLNRAPEAFF. This chain connects TRBV5-5 to TRBJ1-1; a weak D match, TRBD1 (6 bases). This CDR3 has 13 residues. Trimming cost V 1 base and J 6 bases, with 10 bases left between them. Germline V gene lookup returns CDR1 SGHKS and CDR2 YYEKEE (reference sequence).

V and J are TRBV5-4 and TRBJ2-2, with TRBD1 identical over 8 bases. CDR3 size: 15 residues. Trimming removed 4 bases from V and 0 bases from J; junction bases left unmatched: 2. The V gene's germline CDR1 is SGHNT and CDR2 YYREEE (reference sequence). The CDR3 sequence: CASSKQGANTGELFF. The CDR3 coding sequence is TGTGCCAGCAGCAAACAGGGGGCGAACACCGGGGAGCTGTTTTTT.

The rearrangement links TRBV4-3 to TRBJ2-7, with TRBD2 matching 7 bases. Trimming cost V 0 bases and J 11 bases; bases outside gene matches: 7. This CDR3 spans 13 amino acids. CDR1 is LGHNA, CDR2 YSLEER, per germline. The CDR3 protein is CASSQDRGRAEYF. CDR3 bases: TGCGCCAGCAGCCAAGATCGTGGGAGGGCGGAGTACTTC.

The chain carries TRBV27 and TRBJ2-5, with a weak D call TRBD1 (5 bases). CDR1 MNHEY and CDR2 SMNVEV come from the germline V gene (reference sequence). The CDR3 covers 16 residues. V was shortened by 0 bases and J by 4 bases, with 15 bases between the two germline ends. The CDR3 sequence: CASSLSPTGYSETQYF. The DNA of the CDR3 is TGTGCCAGCAGTTTATCCCCAACAGGCTACTCAGAGACCCAGTACTTC.

The rearrangement joins TRBV7-9 to TRBJ2-1; tentatively, D is TRBD1 (6 bases). CDR1 and CDR2 from the germline V gene are SEHNR and FQNEAQ (reference sequence). V was shortened by 5 bases and J by 4 bases, with 12 bases between the two germline ends. This CDR3 spans 14 amino acids. CDR3 coding DNA: TGTGCCAGCAGCAGGGGGACCAATTACAATGAGCAGTTCTTC. It specifies CASSRGTNYNEQFF.

The chain uses TRBV5-1 and TRBJ2-5; TRBD2 matches at 14 bases. This CDR3 has 15 residues. The germline V gene has CDR1 SGHRS and CDR2 YFSETQ. V trimming: 4 bases; J trimming: 5 bases; junction bases outside the gene matches: 4. The CDR3 loop is CASSGGTSGSETQYF. The CDR3 nucleotides read TGCGCCAGCAGCGGCGGGACTAGCGGGAGCGAGACCCAGTACTTC.

The chain combines TRBV28 with TRBJ2-1; no reliable D call. Germline CDR1 MDHEN, CDR2 SYDVKM. V lost 3 bases, J lost 0 bases, and 6 bases lay in between. CDR3 length: 14 amino acids. CDR3 in amino acids: CASSFPSSYNEQFF. The DNA for the CDR3 is TGTGCCAGCAGTTTTCCGAGCTCCTACAATGAGCAGTTCTTC.

V is TRBV6-5 and J is TRBJ2-5; D perhaps matches TRBD1 (6 bases). With 2 bases removed from V and 4 bases from J, the gap between germline ends came to 11 bases. Per germline, CDR1 MNHEY and CDR2 SVGAGI. The CDR3 is made up of 14 amino acids. The CDR3 coding sequence is TGTGCCAGCAGTTACATGGCAGGGGTAGAGACCCAGTACTTC. This gives the protein CASSYMAGVETQYF.

This clone showed up just once. The chain uses TRBV10-2 and TRBJ2-3; 9 bases are a match to TRBD2. Losses at the gene ends were 7 bases for V and 5 bases for J; bases not matched to a gene: 16. The CDR3 totals 17 residues. Germline V CDR1 and CDR2: WSHSY, SAAADI. CDR3 loop: CASKTEGAGGPLDTQYF. The CDR3 DNA reads as TGCGCCAGCAAAACGGAGGGGGCGGGAGGGCCCCTAGATACGCAGTATTTT.

The V call is TRBV6-5, the J call TRBJ2-7; D is unresolved. The CDR3 spans 15 residues. CDR1 is MNHEY, CDR2 SVGAGI, per germline. Between the trimmed V and J ends, which lost 6 bases and 0 bases, there was a span of 15 bases. This chain's CDR3 is CASSSGSLSSYEQYF. CDR3 DNA sequence: TGTGCCAGCAGCTCCGGGTCCTTAAGCTCCTACGAGCAGTACTTC.

The CDR3 region is CASSLSGGGINGYTF. The CDR3 DNA sequence: TGTGCCAGCAGTTTATCAGGCGGGGGTATAAATGGCTACACCTTC. J is TRBJ1-2 and V is TRBV28, with a tentative D call TRBD1 (5 bases). This CDR3 comprises 15 residues. Germline CDR1 MDHEN, CDR2 SYDVKM. Trimming removed 1 base from V and 6 bases from J, with 15 bases in between.

The chain couples TRBV5-5 to TRBJ2-1; TRBD2 matches 10 bases. Germline V CDR1 and CDR2: SGHKS, YYEKEE (reference sequence). The CDR3 extends over 17 amino acids. Trimming at V came to 4 bases and at J to 0 bases, leaving 7 bases not matched to a gene. This CDR3 reads CASSDRTSGSSYNEQFF. CDR3 nucleotides: TGTGCCAGCAGCGACAGGACTAGCGGTAGCTCCTACAATGAGCAGTTCTTC.

The CDR3 region has the DNA TGTGCCAGCAGTGCCGGGACAAGGAATAATCAGCCCCAGCATTTT. It translates to CASSAGTRNNQPQHF. V gene TRBV6-1 combines with J gene TRBJ1-5, with a possible D match to TRBD1 (6 bases). V shed 4 bases and J shed 4 bases, with 14 bases lying between them. The CDR3 has 15 amino acids. Germline CDR1 and CDR2: MNHNS and SASEGT.

The chain recombines TRBV6-4 with TRBJ2-7, with 7 bases that match TRBD2. This CDR3 is built from 16 residues. With V trimmed by 1 base and J by 3 bases, 9 bases remained unmatched. CDR1 and CDR2 from the germline V gene are MRHNA and SNTAGT. DNA of the CDR3: TGTGCCAGCAGTGACTTGAGGGCGGGAGCCTACTACGAGCAGTACTTC. It is translated as CASSDLRAGAYYEQYF.

This chain joins TRBV9 and TRBJ2-5; the match to TRBD1 covers 11 bases. After removal of 0 bases from V and 5 bases from J, the junction contained 6 bases not matched to a gene. The CDR3 has 16 amino acids. Germline V CDR1 and CDR2: SGDLS, YYNGEE. CDR3 region: CASSVAGTGGMETQYF. DNA for the CDR3: TGTGCCAGCAGCGTAGCCGGGACAGGGGGTATGGAGACCCAGTACTTC.